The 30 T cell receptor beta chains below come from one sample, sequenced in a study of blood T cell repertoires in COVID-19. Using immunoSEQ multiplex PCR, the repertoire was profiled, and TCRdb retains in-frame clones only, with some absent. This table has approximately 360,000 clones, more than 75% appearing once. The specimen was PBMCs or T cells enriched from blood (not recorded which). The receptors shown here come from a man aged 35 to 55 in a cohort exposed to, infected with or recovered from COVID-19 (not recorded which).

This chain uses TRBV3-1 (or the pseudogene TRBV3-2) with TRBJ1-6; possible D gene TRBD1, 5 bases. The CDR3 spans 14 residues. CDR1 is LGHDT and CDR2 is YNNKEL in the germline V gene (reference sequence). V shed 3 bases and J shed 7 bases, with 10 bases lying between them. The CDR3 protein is CASSHTDRNSPLHF. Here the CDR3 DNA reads TGTGCCAGCAGCCATACAGACAGAAATTCACCCCTCCACTTT.

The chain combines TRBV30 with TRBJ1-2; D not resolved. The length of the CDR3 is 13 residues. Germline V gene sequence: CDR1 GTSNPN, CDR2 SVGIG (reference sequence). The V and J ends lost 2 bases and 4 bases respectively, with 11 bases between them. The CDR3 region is CAWSRGRGYGYTF. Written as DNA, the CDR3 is TGTGCCTGGAGTCGAGGGCGCGGCTATGGCTACACCTTC. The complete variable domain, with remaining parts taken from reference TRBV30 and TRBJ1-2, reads SQTIHQWPATLVQPVGSPLSLECTVEGTSNPNLYWYRQAAGRGLQLLFYSVGIGQISSEVPQNLSASRPQDRQFILSSKKLLLSDSGFYLCAWSRGRGYGYTFGSGTRLTVV.

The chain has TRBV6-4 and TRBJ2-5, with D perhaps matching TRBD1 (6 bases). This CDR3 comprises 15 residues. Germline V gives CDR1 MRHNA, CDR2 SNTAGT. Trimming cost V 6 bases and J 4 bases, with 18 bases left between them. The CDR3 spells CASSARPGDVETQYF. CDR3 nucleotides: TGTGCCAGCAGCGCCCGTCCAGGGGACGTAGAGACCCAGTACTTC.

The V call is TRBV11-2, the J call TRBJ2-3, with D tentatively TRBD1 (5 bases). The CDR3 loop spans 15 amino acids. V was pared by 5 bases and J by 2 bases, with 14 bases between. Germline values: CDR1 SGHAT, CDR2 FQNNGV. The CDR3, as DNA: TGTGCCAGCAGCCCAAGGGGCAGGGTCACAGATACGCAGTATTTT. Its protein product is CASSPRGRVTDTQYF.

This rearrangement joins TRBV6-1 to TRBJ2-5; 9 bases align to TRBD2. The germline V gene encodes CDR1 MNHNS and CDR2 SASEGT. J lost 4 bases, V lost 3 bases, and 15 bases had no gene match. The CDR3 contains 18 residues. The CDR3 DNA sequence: TGTGCCAGCAGTGAGGGGGTTAGCGGGAGAGTCTGGGGAGAGACCCAGTACTTC. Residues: CASSEGVSGRVWGETQYF.

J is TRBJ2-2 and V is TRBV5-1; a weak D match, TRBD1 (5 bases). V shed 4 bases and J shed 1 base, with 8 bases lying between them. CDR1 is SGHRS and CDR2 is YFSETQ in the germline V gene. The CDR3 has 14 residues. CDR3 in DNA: TGCGCCAGCAGCGCCGGACAGAACACCGGGGAGCTGTTTTTT. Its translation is CASSAGQNTGELFF. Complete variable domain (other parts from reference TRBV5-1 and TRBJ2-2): KAGVTQTPRYLIKTRGQQVTLSCSPISGHRSVSWYQQTPGQGLQFLFEYFSETQRNKGNFPGRFSGRQFSNSRSEMNVSTLELGDSALYLCASSAGQNTGELFFGEGSRLTVL.

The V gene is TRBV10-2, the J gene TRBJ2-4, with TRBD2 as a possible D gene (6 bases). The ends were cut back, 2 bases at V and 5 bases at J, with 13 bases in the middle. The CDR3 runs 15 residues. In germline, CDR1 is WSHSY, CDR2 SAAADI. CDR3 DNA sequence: TGCGCCAGCAGTGAGAATCAGGGAGGCCAAAACATTCAGTACTTC. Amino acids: CASSENQGGQNIQYF.

CDR3 DNA sequence: TGTGCCAGCAGCTTAGAGTTTAGGGGCCACACCTTC. It specifies CASSLEFRGHTF. The chain is built from TRBV11-2 and TRBJ1-2; the D gene is possibly TRBD1 (5 bases). V was pared by 0 bases and J by 12 bases, with 11 bases between. The CDR3 has 12 amino acids. Germline V lookup: CDR1 SGHAT, CDR2 FQNNGV.

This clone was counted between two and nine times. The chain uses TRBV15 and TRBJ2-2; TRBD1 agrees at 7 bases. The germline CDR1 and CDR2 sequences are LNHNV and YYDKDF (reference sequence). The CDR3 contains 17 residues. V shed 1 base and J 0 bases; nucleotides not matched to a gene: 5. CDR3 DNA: TGTGCCACCAGCAGAGGGAGGACAGGTTCGAACACCGGGGAGCTGTTTTTT. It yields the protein CATSRGRTGSNTGELFF. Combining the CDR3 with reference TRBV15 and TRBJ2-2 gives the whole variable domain DAMVIQNPRYQVTQFGKPVTLSCSQTLNHNVMYWYQQKSSQAPKLLFHYYDKDFNNEADTPDNFQSRRPNTSFCFLDIRSPGLGDTAMYLCATSRGRTGSNTGELFFGEGSRLTVL.

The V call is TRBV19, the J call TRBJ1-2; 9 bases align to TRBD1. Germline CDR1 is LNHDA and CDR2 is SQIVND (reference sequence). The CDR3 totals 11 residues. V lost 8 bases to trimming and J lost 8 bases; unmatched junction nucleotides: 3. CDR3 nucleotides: TGTGCCAGTCGGACAGGGGTGGGCTACACCTTC. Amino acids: CASRTGVGYTF.

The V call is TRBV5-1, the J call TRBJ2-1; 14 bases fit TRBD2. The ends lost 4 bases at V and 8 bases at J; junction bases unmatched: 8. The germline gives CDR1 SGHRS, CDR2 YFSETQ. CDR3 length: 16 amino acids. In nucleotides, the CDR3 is TGCGCCAGCAGCCCCGGGACTAGCGGGAGTTGGGATGAGCAGTTCTTC. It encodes CASSPGTSGSWDEQFF.

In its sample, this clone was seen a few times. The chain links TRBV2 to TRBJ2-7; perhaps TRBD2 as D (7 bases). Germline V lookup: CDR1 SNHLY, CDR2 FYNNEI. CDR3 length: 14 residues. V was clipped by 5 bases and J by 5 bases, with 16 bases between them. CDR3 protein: CASSLEGGANEQYF. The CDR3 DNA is TGTGCCAGCAGTCTCGAGGGGGGGGCCAACGAGCAGTACTTC.

DNA of the CDR3: TGTGCCAGTACTTTTAGCGGAGCCCACGGAGAGACCCAGTACTTC. Protein sequence: CASTFSGAHGETQYF. The V call is TRBV19, the J call TRBJ2-5; possible D gene TRBD2, 6 bases. V was clipped by 7 bases and J by 4 bases, with 19 bases between them. CDR3 size: 15 residues. CDR1 is LNHDA and CDR2 is SQIVND in the germline V gene (reference sequence).

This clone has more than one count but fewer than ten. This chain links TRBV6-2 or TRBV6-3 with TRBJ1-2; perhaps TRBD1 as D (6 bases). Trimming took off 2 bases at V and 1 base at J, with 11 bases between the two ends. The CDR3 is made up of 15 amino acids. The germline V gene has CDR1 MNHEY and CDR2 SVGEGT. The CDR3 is CASSYTGQLNYGYTF. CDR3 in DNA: TGTGCCAGCAGTTACACCGGACAGCTTAACTATGGCTACACCTTC.

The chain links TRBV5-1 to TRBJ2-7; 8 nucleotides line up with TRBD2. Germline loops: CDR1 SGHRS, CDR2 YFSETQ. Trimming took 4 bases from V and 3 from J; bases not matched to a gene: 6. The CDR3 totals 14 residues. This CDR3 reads CASSGAGGRYEQYF. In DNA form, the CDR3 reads TGCGCCAGCAGCGGGGCGGGGGGCCGCTACGAGCAGTACTTC. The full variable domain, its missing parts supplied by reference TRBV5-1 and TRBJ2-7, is KAGVTQTPRYLIKTRGQQVTLSCSPISGHRSVSWYQQTPGQGLQFLFEYFSETQRNKGNFPGRFSGRQFSNSRSEMNVSTLELGDSALYLCASSGAGGRYEQYFGPGTRLTVT.

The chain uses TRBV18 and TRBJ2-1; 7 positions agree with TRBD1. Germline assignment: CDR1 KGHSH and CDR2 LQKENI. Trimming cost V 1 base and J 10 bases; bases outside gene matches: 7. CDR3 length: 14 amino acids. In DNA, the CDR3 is TGTGCCAGCTCACCACAAACAGGGGTGGAGGAGCAGTTCTTC. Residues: CASSPQTGVEEQFF.

DNA for the CDR3: TGTGCCAGCAGCTCCAGGGACTCTGAAGCTTTCTTT. It yields the protein CASSSRDSEAFF. The rearrangement links TRBV5-5 to TRBJ1-1; weak D call: TRBD1 (5 bases). Germline V gives CDR1 SGHKS, CDR2 YYEKEE (reference sequence). This CDR3 contains 12 residues. Trimming stripped 3 bases from V and 6 bases from J, with 9 bases between.

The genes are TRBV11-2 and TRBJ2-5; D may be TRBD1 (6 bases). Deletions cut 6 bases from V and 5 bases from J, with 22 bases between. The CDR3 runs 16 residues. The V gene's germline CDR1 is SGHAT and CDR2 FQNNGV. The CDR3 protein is CASSRYRAGGEETQYF. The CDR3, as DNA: TGTGCCAGCAGTCGATACAGGGCCGGAGGTGAGGAGACCCAGTACTTC. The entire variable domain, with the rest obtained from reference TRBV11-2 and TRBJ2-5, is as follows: EAGVAQSPRYKIIEKRQSVAFWCNPISGHATLYWYQQILGQGPKLLIQFQNNGVVDDSQLPKDRFSAERLKGVDSTLKIQPAKLEDSAVYLCASSRYRAGGEETQYFGPGTRLLVL.

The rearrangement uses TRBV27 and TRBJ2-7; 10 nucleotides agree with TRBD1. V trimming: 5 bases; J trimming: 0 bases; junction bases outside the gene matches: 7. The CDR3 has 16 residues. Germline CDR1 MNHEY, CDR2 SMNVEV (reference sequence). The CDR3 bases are TGTGCCAGCAGTCTCCGACAGGGGGCTGGCTCCTACGAGCAGTACTTC. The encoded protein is CASSLRQGAGSYEQYF.

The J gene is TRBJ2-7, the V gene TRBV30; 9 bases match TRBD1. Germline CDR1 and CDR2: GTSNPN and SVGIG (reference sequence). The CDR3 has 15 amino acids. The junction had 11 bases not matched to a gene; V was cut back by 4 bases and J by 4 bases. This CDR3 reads CAWTSPGQGTYEQYF. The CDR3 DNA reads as TGTGCCTGGACCAGCCCGGGACAGGGTACTTACGAGCAGTACTTC.

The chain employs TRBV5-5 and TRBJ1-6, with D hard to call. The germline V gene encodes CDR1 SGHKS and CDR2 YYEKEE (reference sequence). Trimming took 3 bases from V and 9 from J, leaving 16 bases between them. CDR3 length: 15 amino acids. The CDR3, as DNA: TGTGCCAGCAGCTGGGCTCTGATGGCCATTTCACCCCTCCACTTT. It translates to CASSWALMAISPLHF. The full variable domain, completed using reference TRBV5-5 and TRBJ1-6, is DAGVTQSPTHLIKTRGQQVTLRCSPISGHKSVSWYQQVLGQGPQFIFQYYEKEERGRGNFPDRFSARQFPNYSSELNVNALLLGDSALYLCASSWALMAISPLHFGNGTRLTVT.

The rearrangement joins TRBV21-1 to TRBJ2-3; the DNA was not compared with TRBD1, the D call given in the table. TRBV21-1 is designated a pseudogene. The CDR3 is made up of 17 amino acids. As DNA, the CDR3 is TGTGCCAGCAGCAAAGCACGGGACAGTTCCGTCACAGATACGCAGTATTTT. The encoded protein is CASSKARDSSVTDTQYF.

The DNA for the CDR3 is TGTGCCAGCAGCTCGGGACAGGGGGTTGGCAAAAACATTCAGTACTTC. Residues: CASSSGQGVGKNIQYF. The chain recombines TRBV5-4 with TRBJ2-4, with 11 bases identical to TRBD1. Germline V gene data show CDR1 as SGHNT and CDR2 as YYREEE (reference sequence). V dropped 3 bases and J dropped 3; count of bases not matched to a gene: 5. This CDR3 is built from 16 residues.

The CDR3 DNA is TGCAGCGCTTTGAGGGCTAGCGGGAGGGCCCTTTTTGCGACCCAGTACTTC. Residues: CSALRASGRALFATQYF. The chain carries TRBV29-1 and TRBJ2-5, with 12 bases identical to TRBD2. This CDR3 spans 17 amino acids. V lost 7 bases, J lost 7 bases, and 19 bases stayed unmatched. CDR1 and CDR2 from the germline V gene are SQVTM and ANQGSEA. The entire variable domain, with the rest obtained from reference TRBV29-1 and TRBJ2-5, is as follows: SAVISQKPSRDICQRGTSLTIQCQVDSQVTMMFWYRQQPGQSLTLIATANQGSEATYESGFVIDKFPISRPNLTFSTLTVSNMSPEDSSIYLCSALRASGRALFATQYFGPGTRLLVL.

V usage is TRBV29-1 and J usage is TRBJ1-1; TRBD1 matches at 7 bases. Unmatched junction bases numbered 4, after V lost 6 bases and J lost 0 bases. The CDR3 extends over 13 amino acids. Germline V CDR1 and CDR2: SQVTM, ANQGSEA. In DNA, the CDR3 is TGCAGCGTGGAGGGACAGTTGAACACTGAAGCTTTCTTT. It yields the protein CSVEGQLNTEAFF.

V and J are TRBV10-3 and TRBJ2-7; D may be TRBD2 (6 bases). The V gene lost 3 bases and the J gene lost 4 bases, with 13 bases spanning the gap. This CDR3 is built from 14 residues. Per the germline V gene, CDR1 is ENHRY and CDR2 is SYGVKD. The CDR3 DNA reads TGTGCCATCAGTGAAGGACGGGGGTCATACGAGCAGTACTTC. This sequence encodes CAISEGRGSYEQYF.

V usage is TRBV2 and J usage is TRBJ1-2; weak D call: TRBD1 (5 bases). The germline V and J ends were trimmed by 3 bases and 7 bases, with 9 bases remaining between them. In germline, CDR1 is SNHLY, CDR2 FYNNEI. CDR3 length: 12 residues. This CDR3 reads CASSDGGFGYTF. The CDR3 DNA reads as TGTGCCAGCAGTGATGGGGGGTTTGGCTACACCTTC.

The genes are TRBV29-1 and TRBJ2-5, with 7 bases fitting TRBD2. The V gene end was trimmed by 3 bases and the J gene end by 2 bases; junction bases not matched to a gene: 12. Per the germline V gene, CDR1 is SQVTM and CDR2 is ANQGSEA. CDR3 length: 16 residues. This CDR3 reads CSVDPPRGEGQETQYF. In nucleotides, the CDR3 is TGCAGCGTTGATCCCCCCCGGGGGGAGGGGCAAGAGACCCAGTACTTC. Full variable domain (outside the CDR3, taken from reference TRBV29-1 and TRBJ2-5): SAVISQKPSRDICQRGTSLTIQCQVDSQVTMMFWYRQQPGQSLTLIATANQGSEATYESGFVIDKFPISRPNLTFSTLTVSNMSPEDSSIYLCSVDPPRGEGQETQYFGPGTRLLVL.

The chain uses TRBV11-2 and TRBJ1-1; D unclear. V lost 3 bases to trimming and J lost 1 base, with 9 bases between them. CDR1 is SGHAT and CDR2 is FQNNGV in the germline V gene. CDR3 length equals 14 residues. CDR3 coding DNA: TGTGCCAGCAGCTTTGGTTCACAGAACACTGAAGCTTTCTTT. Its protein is CASSFGSQNTEAFF.

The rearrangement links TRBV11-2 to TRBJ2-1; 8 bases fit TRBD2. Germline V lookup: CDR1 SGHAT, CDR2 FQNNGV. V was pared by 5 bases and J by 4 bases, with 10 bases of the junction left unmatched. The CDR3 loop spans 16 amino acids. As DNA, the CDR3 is TGTGCCAGCAGCACCCGTTTCGGGAGGGTTTACAATGAGCAGTTCTTC. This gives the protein CASSTRFGRVYNEQFF.